This TCR beta chain was sequenced for a study of CD8+CD57+ T cells in acquired aplastic anemia. Across the whole study: Isolated CD4+ and CD8+ cells, once sorted, yielded DNA averaging roughly 3 ug.

V was trimmed by 4 bases and J by 4 bases, leaving 11 bases between them. CDR1 is KGHDR, CDR2 SFDVKD, per germline. The CDR3 runs 14 residues. General observations from the study: Found in both controls and patients were around 30 CD8+ CDR3 sequences.

The template used for profiling TCR beta VDJ and CDR3 was genomic DNA. TCRdb processed the reads anew with MiXCR; each CDR3 protein has one entry. Here the sample spans approximately 300,000 distinct CDR3 sequences, under 60% being singletons. The table lists this clonotype with a count of one. Its antigen is currently unknown. The patients chosen for sequencing had shown expansion of CD8+CD57+ cells (detected by flow cytometry). This receptor was identified in a human donor with aplastic anemia. The V gene is TRBV24-1, the J gene TRBJ2-3; D might be TRBD2 (5 bases). The sequenced sample consisted of sorted CD4+, CD8+, or CD8+CD57+ T cells (not recorded which) from PBMCs. CDR3 in DNA: TGTGCCACCAGTGACGTGAGAGGGTCAGATACGCAGTATTTT. Translated, it gives CATSDVRGSDTQYF.